This T cell receptor (beta chain) originates from a study of response to subunit inactivated influenza vaccine. With 7 bases clipped from V and 0 bases from J, the junction kept 13 bases outside the gene matches. The CDR3 is 18 residues long. Germline V gene lookup returns CDR1 SNHLY and CDR2 FYNNEI. In regard to this clonotype: Its antigen is not identified.

Overall study findings and caveats: With each seasonal influenza vaccination, the authors suggested, few new T cells are recruited.

Each CDR3 protein is one row after TCRdb ran MiXCR on the RT-PCR reads. The sample lists 650,000 to 800,000 distinct CDR3 sequences; approximately 15% were seen once. This clonotype originated in a man between 50 and 59 years old who received an inactivated influenza vaccine. Material: PBMCs from blood, obtained 14 days before vaccination. The V gene is TRBV2, the J gene TRBJ2-4; TRBD2 agrees at 9 bases. The CDR3 sequence is CASKEWRGGPLAKNIQYF. The CDR3 DNA follows: TGTGCCAGCAAAGAGTGGCGGGGGGGACCCTTAGCCAAAAACATTCAGTACTTC. The variable domain in full, with the rest retrieved from reference TRBV2 and TRBJ2-4, is EPEVTQTPSHQVTQMGQEVILRCVPISNHLYFYWYRQILGQKVEFLVSFYNNEISEKSEIFDDQFSVERPDGSNFTLKIRSTKLEDSAMYFCASKEWRGGPLAKNIQYFGAGTRLSVL.